These 26 T cell receptor beta chains came from one sample sequenced in a study of T cell responses to AZD1222 COVID-19 vaccine. Sequencing was performed with immunoSEQ multiplex PCR; in TCRdb, only in-frame clones are kept and a portion is missing. Of 130,000 to 150,000 clones detected, roughly nine tenths appear once; the ten largest clones hold more than 3%. Source: peripheral blood, taken on day 0 of AZD1222 vaccination. These receptors originate from an adult in good health.

The chain carries TRBV6-1 and TRBJ1-3, with D maybe TRBD1 (6 bases). The V end lost 2 bases, the J end lost 4 bases, and 18 bases lay between the germline ends. This CDR3 has 17 residues. Germline V gene sequence: CDR1 MNHNS, CDR2 SASEGT. The CDR3 loop reads CASSESPRGLGGNTIYF. The DNA of the CDR3 is TGTGCCAGCAGTGAATCCCCGCGGGGGCTTGGGGGAAACACCATATATTTT.

The chain joins TRBV24-1 to TRBJ2-1, with a tentative D call TRBD1 (5 bases). The CDR3 runs to 14 residues. The germline V and J ends were trimmed by 0 bases and 6 bases, with 8 bases remaining between them. Germline values: CDR1 KGHDR, CDR2 SFDVKD. The CDR3 loop is CATSDLTGLNEQFF. The CDR3, as DNA: TGTGCCACCAGTGATTTGACAGGCCTCAATGAGCAGTTCTTC.

The chain recombines TRBV18 with TRBJ1-5; no clear D. In germline, CDR1 is KGHSH, CDR2 LQKENI. V was cut by 4 bases and J by 4 bases, with 14 bases left in between. This CDR3 has 15 residues. The CDR3 loop reads CASSQEGWSNQPQHF. CDR3 sequence (DNA): TGTGCCAGCTCACAAGAAGGATGGAGTAATCAGCCCCAGCATTTT.

This chain connects TRBV5-1 to TRBJ1-2, with D uncertain. V lost 4 bases and J lost 6, with 13 bases in between. Germline values: CDR1 SGHRS, CDR2 YFSETQ. This CDR3 region has 13 residues. This CDR3 is CASSHTAKDGYTF. The DNA of the CDR3 is TGCGCCAGCAGCCACACGGCGAAGGATGGCTACACCTTC.

The gene calls are TRBV19 and TRBJ1-1; no clear D. Germline V lookup: CDR1 LNHDA, CDR2 SQIVND (reference sequence). The CDR3 runs to 13 residues. The V and J ends lost 5 bases and 1 base respectively, with 8 bases between them. CDR3: CASSRNRNTEAFF. The CDR3 bases are TGTGCCAGTAGTCGGAACAGGAACACTGAAGCTTTCTTT.

V is TRBV9 and J is TRBJ1-2; no reliable D call. The V gene's germline CDR1 is SGDLS and CDR2 YYNGEE. Trimming cost V 0 bases and J 1 base, with 13 bases left between them. This CDR3 has 16 amino acids. The CDR3: CASSVGNRRLNYGYTF. The DNA for the CDR3 is TGTGCCAGCAGCGTAGGAAATAGACGACTTAACTATGGCTACACCTTC.

As to this clone: Other DNA variants within this sample encode the same CDR3. V gene TRBV6-5 combines with J gene TRBJ1-5; D gene uncertain. The CDR3 is made up of 11 amino acids. Between the trimmed V and J ends, which lost 8 bases and 4 bases, there was a span of 6 bases. Germline-derived CDR1 and CDR2 are MNHEY and SVGAGI. CDR3 DNA sequence: TGTGCCAGCGGGGTGAATCAGCCCCAGCATTTT. Translated, it gives CASGVNQPQHF.

V usage is TRBV5-1 and J usage is TRBJ2-7, with D possibly matching TRBD1 (6 bases). The CDR3 runs to 14 residues. CDR1 and CDR2 (germline): SGHRS, YFSETQ. Between the trimmed V and J ends, which lost 9 bases and 2 bases, there was a span of 18 bases. The CDR3 sequence: CATAIQTGAYEQYF. The CDR3 bases are TGCGCCACGGCTATTCAGACAGGCGCCTACGAGCAGTACTTC.

The chain couples TRBV29-1 to TRBJ2-3; TRBD1 matches 7 bases. Germline V gene sequence: CDR1 SQVTM, CDR2 ANQGSEA. The junction had 8 bases not matched to a gene; V was cut back by 1 base and J by 10 bases. The CDR3 loop spans 13 amino acids. The chain's CDR3 is CSVEAGGLFSQYF. The CDR3, as DNA: TGCAGCGTTGAAGCAGGGGGTCTTTTTTCGCAGTATTTT.

This sequence joins TRBV10-3 and TRBJ2-7; no clear D gene. V shed 7 bases and J shed 0 bases, with 10 bases lying between them. In germline, CDR1 is ENHRY, CDR2 SYGVKD. The CDR3 extends over 13 amino acids. The CDR3 coding sequence is TGTGCCATCACCGCGACGGACTCCTACGAGCAGTACTTC. Residues: CAITATDSYEQYF.

The rearrangement joins TRBV5-1 to TRBJ2-1, with 8 bases fitting TRBD1. From germline, CDR1 is SGHRS and CDR2 YFSETQ. The CDR3 runs 18 residues. The V gene end was trimmed by 5 bases and the J gene end by 7 bases; junction bases not matched to a gene: 20. CDR3 sequence (DNA): TGCGCCAGCAGAAAGGTTCTACCCGGGACAGGTCTTTTGAATGAGCAGTTCTTC. Its translation is CASRKVLPGTGLLNEQFF.

The chain combines TRBV7-7 with TRBJ2-1; D is uncertain. The CDR3 has 13 amino acids. Germline-derived CDR1 and CDR2 are SSHAT and FNYEAQ (reference sequence). The ends were cut back, 5 bases at V and 3 bases at J, with 8 bases in the middle. The CDR3 protein is CASSAILYNEQFF. CDR3 nucleotide sequence: TGTGCCAGCAGCGCCATCCTCTACAATGAGCAGTTCTTC. The full variable domain, with the rest looked up from reference TRBV7-7 and TRBJ2-1, is GAGVSQSPRYKVTKRGQDVTLRCDPISSHATLYWYQQALGQGPEFLTYFNYEAQPDKSGLPSDRFSAERPEGSISTLTIQRTEQRDSAMYRCASSAILYNEQFFGPGTRLTVL.

The V and J genes are TRBV15 and TRBJ1-1, with TRBD1 identical over 7 bases. The V segment lost 6 bases and the J segment 5 bases; nucleotides outside the gene matches: 12. This CDR3 is 15 amino acids long. CDR1 LNHNV and CDR2 YYDKDF come from the germline V gene (reference sequence). CDR3 nucleotides: TGTGCCACCAGTCCCGAGGGGGCGCTGGGGACTGAAGCTTTCTTT. It specifies CATSPEGALGTEAFF.

The chain links TRBV29-1 to TRBJ1-1; 7 bases agree with TRBD1. J was trimmed by 4 bases and V by 6 bases; bases with no gene match: 8. Germline CDR1 SQVTM, CDR2 ANQGSEA. The length of the CDR3 is 13 residues. The CDR3 region is CSVGDSGGTEAFF. The CDR3 DNA sequence: TGCAGCGTGGGGGACAGCGGAGGCACTGAAGCTTTCTTT.

V usage is TRBV30 and J usage is TRBJ2-7; TRBD1 matches at 7 bases. Germline trimming cut 3 bases from V and 5 bases from J; bases unmatched to any gene: 10. The CDR3 runs to 14 residues. Germline assignment: CDR1 GTSNPN and CDR2 SVGIG (reference sequence). The CDR3: CAWSRGGDVDEQYF. The CDR3 DNA sequence: TGTGCCTGGAGCCGAGGGGGCGATGTCGACGAGCAGTACTTC.

This chain connects TRBV19 to TRBJ1-1; a possible D gene is TRBD1 (6 bases). Trimming removed 4 bases at V and 0 bases at J, with 27 bases between. In germline, CDR1 is LNHDA, CDR2 SQIVND (reference sequence). The CDR3 is 20 amino acids. CDR3 sequence (DNA): TGTGCCAGTAGTAATTTAGGAGCCGGGACAACTATTTCCTTGAACACTGAAGCTTTCTTT. Its protein is CASSNLGAGTTISLNTEAFF.

The V and J genes are TRBV10-3 and TRBJ2-1; D may be TRBD2 (5 bases). This CDR3 region has 11 residues. V shed 8 bases and J shed 8 bases, with 10 bases lying between them. CDR1 and CDR2 (germline): ENHRY, SYGVKD. CDR3 sequence: CAIGVGDEQFF. CDR3 nucleotide sequence: TGTGCCATCGGAGTCGGGGATGAGCAGTTCTTC.

The J gene is TRBJ1-4, the V gene TRBV7-9, with 9 bases aligning to TRBD1. Germline values: CDR1 SEHNR, CDR2 FQNEAQ (reference sequence). The CDR3 runs to 14 residues. Germline trimming cut 4 bases from V and 8 bases from J; bases unmatched to any gene: 5. The CDR3 reads CASSSGQGYEKLFF. CDR3 DNA: TGTGCCAGCAGCTCGGGACAGGGATACGAAAAACTGTTTTTT.

The chain couples TRBV12-5 to TRBJ2-2; 8 bases match TRBD1. The germline V gene has CDR1 LGHNT and CDR2 FRNRAP. Trimming at V came to 7 bases and at J to 7 bases, leaving 11 bases not matched to a gene. The CDR3 sequence is 15 residues long. The CDR3 loop is CASAPQGVDVGELFF. In DNA, the CDR3 is TGTGCTAGTGCACCACAGGGGGTTGATGTCGGGGAGCTGTTTTTT.

The V call is TRBV7-9, the J call TRBJ1-1; TRBD1 aligns across 7 bases. The CDR3 is 13 residues long. Germline V gives CDR1 SEHNR, CDR2 FQNEAQ (reference sequence). V lost 6 bases to trimming and J lost 6 bases; unmatched junction nucleotides: 7. CDR3 region: CASRPTGLAEAFF. For the CDR3, the DNA is TGTGCCAGCAGACCGACAGGGTTAGCTGAAGCTTTCTTT.

The chain couples TRBV3-1 (or the pseudogene TRBV3-2) to TRBJ1-5; D uncertain. The CDR3 consists of 15 residues. Looked up from germline, CDR1 is LGHDT and CDR2 is YNNKEL (reference sequence). V lost 0 bases and J lost 5, with 11 bases in between. The CDR3 DNA is TGTGCCAGCAGCCAAGAGGTCGGAGCCCATCAGCCCCAGCATTTT. Translation gives CASSQEVGAHQPQHF.

The chain carries TRBV3-1 (or the pseudogene TRBV3-2) and TRBJ1-2; 7 bases map to TRBD1. The V and J ends lost 6 bases and 0 bases, in that order; junction bases with no gene match: 4. The germline gives CDR1 LGHDT, CDR2 YNNKEL (reference sequence). There are 14 residues in the CDR3. CDR3: CASSRDSTNYGYTF. The DNA for the CDR3 is TGTGCCAGCAGTCGGGACAGCACTAACTATGGCTACACCTTC.

The chain joins TRBV18 to TRBJ2-7; unclear D gene. The CDR3 runs 12 residues. Between the trimmed V and J ends, which lost 0 bases and 4 bases, there was a span of 4 bases. From germline, CDR1 is KGHSH and CDR2 LQKENI. DNA for the CDR3: TGTGCCAGCTCACCACCGAGATACGAGCAGTACTTC. This codes for CASSPPRYEQYF.

This clone was observed a few times. The chain couples TRBV19 to TRBJ2-7, with D hard to call. The CDR3 runs 16 residues. The V gene lost 3 bases and the J gene lost 2 bases, with 17 bases spanning the gap. The germline V gene encodes CDR1 LNHDA and CDR2 SQIVND (reference sequence). The CDR3 protein is CASSIKVADPPYEQYF. As DNA, the CDR3 is TGTGCCAGTAGTATCAAAGTGGCCGATCCCCCCTACGAGCAGTACTTC.

V usage is TRBV6-5 and J usage is TRBJ1-2; 7 bases fit TRBD1. The CDR3 consists of 14 residues. Losses at the gene ends were 7 bases for V and 3 bases for J; bases not matched to a gene: 8. The germline V gene encodes CDR1 MNHEY and CDR2 SVGAGI. CDR3 coding DNA: TGTGCCAGCAATCCAGGGGACAGAGACTATGGCTACACCTTC. It codes for CASNPGDRDYGYTF.

This chain uses TRBV11-3 with TRBJ2-7; D not resolved. This CDR3 comprises 13 residues. CDR1 and CDR2 from the germline V gene are SGHNT and YENEEA. Trimming stripped 3 bases from V and 0 bases from J, with 6 bases between. Written as DNA, the CDR3 is TGTGCCAGCAGCTTGCTGAGCTCCTACGAGCAGTACTTC. This translates into CASSLLSSYEQYF. The variable domain in full, completed from reference TRBV11-3 and TRBJ2-7, reads EAGVVQSPRYKIIEKKQPVAFWCNPISGHNTLYWYLQNLGQGPELLIRYENEEAVDDSQLPKDRFSAERLKGVDSTLKIQPAELGDSAVYLCASSLLSSYEQYFGPGTRLTVT.